These T cell receptor beta chains were read from a single sample in a study of cytomegalovirus exposure and HLA in healthy donors. Produced via immunoSEQ multiplex PCR; TCRdb's table is partial and in-frame only. The sample has some 180,000 clones, just over 75% seen once. The sample consisted of PBMCs. These receptors originate from a man between 18 and 35 years old in good health and CMV-seronegative. Both conserved end residues are part of each CDR3. The D gene is left open where the match is weak. Expanded clones get a size class; other rows say once, few or many, or leave the size out.

size: -; J: TRBJ2-3; D: -; V: TRBV5-1; DNA: TGCGCCAGCAATAAAGGAGGGCCTGCAGATACGCAGTATTTT; CDR3: CASNKGGPADTQYF
size: -; J: TRBJ2-3; D: TRBD1; V: TRBV5-5; DNA: TGTGCCAGCAGCTTGGGGCGCGGCAGGGGGTTTGGAGATACGCAGTATTTT; CDR3: CASSLGRGRGFGDTQYF
size: few; J: TRBJ2-5; D: -; V: TRBV7-2; DNA: TGTGCCAGCAGCCCCGGCCCAGGGGAGAGAGAGACCCAGTACTTC; CDR3: CASSPGPGERETQYF
size: -; J: TRBJ2-7; D: -; V: TRBV4-1; DNA: TGCGCCAGCAGCCAAGTCGTGATCGGGGCCTACGAGCAGTACTTC; CDR3: CASSQVVIGAYEQYF
size: -; J: TRBJ1-1; D: TRBD1; V: TRBV30; DNA: TGTGCCTGGAGTGGGACAGGGCTGAACACTGAAGCTTTCTTT; CDR3: CAWSGTGLNTEAFF
size: once; J: TRBJ2-7; D: TRBD2; V: TRBV18; DNA: TGTGCCAGCTCAACAACTAGCGGACTCTACGAGCAGTACTTC; CDR3: CASSTTSGLYEQYF
size: -; J: TRBJ1-4; D: -; V: TRBV7-9; DNA: TGTGCCAGCAGCTTACTGCAAACAGGGCATGAAAAACTGTTTTTT; CDR3: CASSLLQTGHEKLFF
size: -; J: TRBJ1-2; D: -; V: TRBV19; DNA: TGTGCCAGTAGTATAGATCGTGTCCGCGGAGGCTACACCTTC; CDR3: CASSIDRVRGGYTF
size: -; J: TRBJ1-5; D: -; V: TRBV7-9; DNA: TGTGCCAGCAGCTTAAGTAGTGACAATCAGCCCCAGCATTTT; CDR3: CASSLSSDNQPQHF
size: -; J: TRBJ2-5; D: -; V: TRBV30; DNA: TGTGCCTGGAGCCGAGGGGGGGAAGGGACCCAGTACTTC; CDR3: CAWSRGGEGTQYF
size: -; J: TRBJ2-2; D: -; V: TRBV5-4; DNA: TGTGCCAGCAGTTTTGTCCGGGACTGGGACACCGGGGAGCTGTTTTTT; CDR3: CASSFVRDWDTGELFF
size: -; J: TRBJ1-1; D: -; V: TRBV5-4; DNA: TGTGCCAGCAGCTTCTATAAGGGACAGAACACTGAAGCTTTCTTT; CDR3: CASSFYKGQNTEAFF
size: -; J: TRBJ2-1; D: TRBD2; V: TRBV4-2; DNA: TGTGCCAGCAGCCCCGTCTCTAGCGGGGGATACAATGAGCAGTTCTTC; CDR3: CASSPVSSGGYNEQFF
size: -; J: TRBJ1-1; D: TRBD1; V: TRBV9; DNA: TGTGCCAGCAGCTCCGGGACAGGGTCGTGGAGGGGCACTGAAGCTTTCTTT; CDR3: CASSSGTGSWRGTEAFF
size: few; J: TRBJ2-7; D: TRBD2; V: TRBV2; DNA: TGTGCCAGCAGGCCCGGGACTACAACCTACGAGCAGTACTTC; CDR3: CASRPGTTTYEQYF
size: -; J: TRBJ1-3; D: -; V: TRBV6-5; DNA: TGTGCCAGCAGAGGGGCCGTAAACTCTGGAAACACCATATATTTT; CDR3: CASRGAVNSGNTIYF
size: few; J: TRBJ1-2; D: -; V: TRBV2; DNA: TGTGCCAGCAGTAAAATGGTACAGATACTCCGAAGAAACCCCTATGGCTACACCTTC; CDR3: CASSKMVQILRRNPYGYTF
size: -; J: TRBJ2-3; D: TRBD2; V: TRBV2; DNA: TGTGCCAGCAGTGTCTGGACTAGCGGAGACCACTTCACAGATACGCAGTATTTT; CDR3: CASSVWTSGDHFTDTQYF
size: -; J: TRBJ2-1; D: TRBD1; V: TRBV19; DNA: TGTGCCAGTAGAGCAGACAGGGCGAGCTCCTACAATGAGCAGTTCTTC; CDR3: CASRADRASSYNEQFF
size: -; J: TRBJ1-1; D: -; V: TRBV6-5; DNA: TGTGCCAGCAGTTACCAGTACAGGAGCACTGAAGCTTTCTTT; CDR3: CASSYQYRSTEAFF
size: -; J: TRBJ1-2; D: TRBD1; V: TRBV4-1; DNA: TGCGCCAGCAGCCAAAATATCAAAGGGGGCGACTATGGCTACACCTTC; CDR3: CASSQNIKGGDYGYTF
size: -; J: TRBJ2-3; D: -; V: TRBV29-1; DNA: TGCAGCGTGGGGGGGCAGTTAGGCACAGATACGCAGTATTTT; CDR3: CSVGGQLGTDTQYF
size: once; J: TRBJ1-5; D: -; V: TRBV5-6; DNA: TGTGCCAGCAGCTTGGGGCCCGATCAGCCCCAGCATTTT; CDR3: CASSLGPDQPQHF
size: -; J: TRBJ2-6; D: -; V: TRBV7-9; DNA: TGTGCCAGCAGCTTAAACAGGGCGCCTCTCTCTGGGGCCAACGTCCTGACTTTC; CDR3: CASSLNRAPLSGANVLTF
size: few; J: TRBJ1-6; D: -; V: TRBV25-1; DNA: TGTGCCAGCAGTGTGGACAACCTAAGGAATTCACCCCTCCACTTT; CDR3: CASSVDNLRNSPLHF
size: -; J: TRBJ2-7; D: TRBD1; V: TRBV19; DNA: TGTGCCAGTAGTACCCGGACAGGGACCTACGAGCAGTACTTC; CDR3: CASSTRTGTYEQYF
size: -; J: TRBJ2-1; D: TRBD2; V: TRBV6-1; DNA: TGTGCCAGCAGTGATCCTAGCGGATACTACAATGAGCAGTTCTTC; CDR3: CASSDPSGYYNEQFF
size: -; J: TRBJ2-2; D: -; V: TRBV6-1; DNA: TGTGCCAGCAGCGAAAGCTTTGGACACCCGGTACTGGGGGAGCTGTTTTTT; CDR3: CASSESFGHPVLGELFF
size: -; J: TRBJ1-1; D: -; V: TRBV18; DNA: TGTGCCAGCTCACCGGGGGGGCTTTCTGAAGCTTTCTTT; CDR3: CASSPGGLSEAFF
size: few; J: TRBJ1-2; D: -; V: TRBV20-1; DNA: TGCAGTGCTAGAGAGGCCTATGGCTACACCTTC; CDR3: CSAREAYGYTF
size: -; J: TRBJ2-3; D: TRBD1; V: TRBV7-3; DNA: TGTGCCAGCAGCTTAACGGGGACGACAGGGGCCCTCACAGATACGCAGTATTTT; CDR3: CASSLTGTTGALTDTQYF
size: once; J: TRBJ2-1; D: -; V: TRBV9; DNA: TGTGCCAGCAGCGTACTGGGCCACAATGAGCAGTTCTTC; CDR3: CASSVLGHNEQFF
size: -; J: TRBJ2-1; D: TRBD1; V: TRBV9; DNA: TGTGCCAGCAGCGCCCAACAGGGGATCAATGAGCAGTTCTTC; CDR3: CASSAQQGINEQFF
size: few; J: TRBJ2-2; D: -; V: TRBV10-3; DNA: TGTGCCATCAGTGAGTCGGAAGATAAACACCGGGGAGAGACGGTTTTT; CDR3: CAISESEDKHRGETVF
size: few; J: TRBJ1-2; D: TRBD1; V: TRBV23-1; DNA: TGCGCCAGCAGTCAACAAGGACAGGGCAACTATGGCTACACCTTC; CDR3: CASSQQGQGNYGYTF
size: -; J: TRBJ2-5; D: -; V: TRBV5-6; DNA: TGTGCCAGCAGCCAACCTTTCGGGGGAGGACGCGAGACCCAGTACTTC; CDR3: CASSQPFGGGRETQYF
size: -; J: TRBJ1-2; D: TRBD1; V: TRBV5-1; DNA: TGCGCCAGCAGCAGATCCGGGACAGCCTCCCGGGTGTACGGCTACACCTTC; CDR3: CASSRSGTASRVYGYTF
size: -; J: TRBJ1-6; D: -; V: TRBV7-2; DNA: TGTGCCAGCAGCGAAGACAGAAGCTCCTATAATTCACCCCTCCACTTT; CDR3: CASSEDRSSYNSPLHF
size: -; J: TRBJ2-7; D: -; V: TRBV6-5; DNA: TGTGCCAGCAGAGGGAATTTCAGGGGCTACGAGCAGTACTTC; CDR3: CASRGNFRGYEQYF
size: -; J: TRBJ1-3; D: -; V: TRBV11-2; DNA: TGTGCCAGCAGCTCCCCAGGGTCCCACTCTGGAAACACCATATATTTT; CDR3: CASSSPGSHSGNTIYF
size: -; J: TRBJ2-3; D: TRBD2; V: TRBV11-1; DNA: TGTGCCAGCAGCTTAGTTGGACTAGCGGGAGCAGATACGCAGTATTTT; CDR3: CASSLVGLAGADTQYF
size: few; J: TRBJ2-3; D: TRBD1; V: TRBV9; DNA: TGTGCCAGCAGCACATACGGGACAGGGCAGTCTACCATCACAGATACGCAGTATTTT; CDR3: CASSTYGTGQSTITDTQYF
size: -; J: TRBJ2-5; D: -; V: TRBV7-2; DNA: TGTGCCAGCAGCCCATGGGTCGTAGCGGAGACCCAGTACTTC; CDR3: CASSPWVVAETQYF
size: -; J: TRBJ2-1; D: -; V: TRBV7-6; DNA: TGTGCCAGCAGCCGACATTTTGGGGCAGGCAATGAGCAGTTCTTC; CDR3: CASSRHFGAGNEQFF
size: -; J: TRBJ2-3; D: -; V: TRBV9; DNA: TGTGCCAGCAGCGGAGTCCCCCACAAAAGGGGAGATACGCAGTATTTT; CDR3: CASSGVPHKRGDTQYF
size: few; J: TRBJ1-1; D: -; V: TRBV6-5; DNA: TGTGCCAGCAGTTACGCGGGGGAAAACACTGAAGCTTTCTTT; CDR3: CASSYAGENTEAFF